One and the same sample provided the 20 T cell receptor beta chains below, sequenced in a study of a mutant IDH1 vaccine in newly diagnosed glioma. Time point: baseline, week 1 (first vaccination visit). The treatment here: pre-vaccination baseline after standard-of-care therapy. The protocol was immunoSEQ multiplex PCR, while the TCRdb copy is restricted to in-frame clones and leaves out a portion. The data contain roughly 71,000 clones, approximately 83% of them singletons. The sequenced sample was PBMCs, obtained from a glioma patient treated with radiotherapy, temozolomide or both. Every receptor here comes from a man aged 25 to 40 with glioma.

The chain employs TRBV11-1 and TRBJ1-1; no definite D call. The V end was cut by 3 bases, the J end by 1 base, with 9 bases between. The CDR3 is made up of 14 amino acids. CDR1 is SGHAT, CDR2 FQDESV, per germline (reference sequence). The CDR3 region has the DNA TGTGCCAGCAGCTTGACGGGGTGGAACACTGAAGCTTTCTTT. The encoded protein is CASSLTGWNTEAFF. Filled out from reference TRBV11-1 and TRBJ1-1, the complete variable domain reads EAEVAQSPRYKITEKSQAVAFWCDPISGHATLYWYRQILGQGPELLVQFQDESVVDDSQLPKDRFSAERLKGVDSTLKIQPAELGDSAMYLCASSLTGWNTEAFFGQGTRLTVV.

This chain uses TRBV2 with TRBJ1-5, with 7 bases that match TRBD1. The V gene's germline CDR1 is SNHLY and CDR2 FYNNEI. The length of the CDR3 is 18 residues. With 5 bases clipped from V and 4 bases from J, the junction kept 17 bases outside the gene matches. The CDR3 region has the DNA TGTGCCAGCAGTCTAATTAGGACAGGTCAGTCGACGAATCAGCCCCAGCATTTT. This sequence encodes CASSLIRTGQSTNQPQHF.

The genes are TRBV18 and TRBJ1-2, with 7 nucleotides matching TRBD1. The J segment lost 2 bases and the V segment lost 0 bases, leaving 12 bases of the junction unmatched. The CDR3 is made up of 18 amino acids. Germline CDR1 reads KGHSH; CDR2 reads LQKENI. The CDR3 DNA reads as TGTGCCAGCTCACCACCGGCGAGGGGACAGCGAGGGAACTATGGCTACACCTTC. This encodes CASSPPARGQRGNYGYTF.

This clone was found a few times. This chain joins TRBV7-2 and TRBJ1-2; no definite D call. The V and J ends lost 5 bases and 7 bases respectively, with 11 bases between them. This CDR3 comprises 12 residues. Germline V gene sequence: CDR1 SGHTA, CDR2 FQGNSA. In DNA, the CDR3 is TGTGCCAGCAGCAACAGAAATGGTGGCTACACCTTC. This codes for CASSNRNGGYTF.

This chain links TRBV6-1 with TRBJ1-6; D might be TRBD1 (5 bases). The CDR3 is made up of 15 amino acids. Germline CDR1 is MNHNS and CDR2 is SASEGT. V was shortened by 3 bases and J by 7 bases, with 13 bases between the two germline ends. CDR3 in amino acids: CASSDPGVRNSPLHF. DNA of the CDR3: TGTGCCAGCAGTGATCCGGGGGTAAGGAATTCACCCCTCCACTTT.

This chain connects TRBV6-6 to TRBJ2-1; 7 bases map to TRBD1. With 5 bases clipped from V and 6 bases from J, the junction kept 10 bases outside the gene matches. This CDR3 is 15 amino acids long. CDR1 is MNHNY and CDR2 is SVGAGI in the germline V gene (reference sequence). CDR3 nucleotide sequence: TGTGCCAGCAGTGAGATAGGGGGCGAAGGCAATGAGCAGTTCTTC. This codes for CASSEIGGEGNEQFF.

Regarding this clone: In the same sample, other DNA sequences code for this CDR3. The rearrangement uses TRBV19 and TRBJ1-2; tentatively, D is TRBD1 (6 bases). V was trimmed by 5 bases and J by 8 bases, leaving 15 bases between them. The CDR3 has 13 residues. CDR1 is LNHDA and CDR2 is SQIVND in the germline V gene (reference sequence). CDR3 in amino acids: CASSLSGARGYTF. The CDR3, as DNA: TGTGCCAGTAGTTTATCGGGGGCGAGGGGCTACACCTTC.

This chain connects TRBV6-5 to TRBJ1-2, with D unresolved. V was cut by 6 bases and J by 0 bases, with 11 bases left in between. The CDR3 is 14 amino acids. Germline CDR1 is MNHEY and CDR2 is SVGAGI. Written as DNA, the CDR3 is TGTGCCAGCAGGGGAAGTAGAGCTAACTATGGCTACACCTTC. Amino acids: CASRGSRANYGYTF.

This chain links TRBV2 with TRBJ1-2; tentative D call: TRBD1 (6 bases). Trimming stripped 9 bases from V and 7 bases from J, with 12 bases between. The CDR3 is 11 amino acids. CDR1 SNHLY and CDR2 FYNNEI come from the germline V gene. In DNA, the CDR3 is TGTGCCAGGAAAACAGGGTTTGGCTACACCTTC. This sequence encodes CARKTGFGYTF.

The chain combines TRBV6-5 with TRBJ1-1; TRBD1 might be the D (5 bases). This CDR3 has 15 residues. Germline values: CDR1 MNHEY, CDR2 SVGAGI. The ends were cut back, 7 bases at V and 0 bases at J, with 15 bases in the middle. In DNA, the CDR3 is TGTGCCAGCAACGATGACGGGGGGTTGAACACTGAAGCTTTCTTT. Translation gives CASNDDGGLNTEAFF.

This chain uses TRBV6-1 with TRBJ2-7; a weak D match, TRBD2 (5 bases). The CDR3 runs 15 residues. Deletions cut 3 bases from V and 1 base from J, with 13 bases between. CDR1 and CDR2 (germline): MNHNS, SASEGT. The CDR3 DNA follows: TGTGCCAGCAGTGAGCTGGACTTAAAATCCTACGAGCAGTACTTC. Protein sequence: CASSELDLKSYEQYF.

The chain combines TRBV5-1 with TRBJ2-3; D uncertain. This CDR3 contains 15 residues. Per germline, CDR1 SGHRS and CDR2 YFSETQ. Trimming removed 4 bases at V and 2 bases at J, with 14 bases between. The CDR3 DNA follows: TGCGCCAGCAGCGCCCGGACGGAAAACACAGATACGCAGTATTTT. It yields the protein CASSARTENTDTQYF.

In this sample, this clone turned up a few times. J is TRBJ1-1 and V is TRBV14; 11 bases are shared with TRBD1. CDR1 and CDR2 from the germline V gene are SGHDN and FVKESK. The CDR3 has 17 amino acids. J gave up 5 bases and V 4 bases, and 12 bases lay outside the gene matches. This chain's CDR3 is CASSPGTGGPRRTEAFF. CDR3 coding DNA: TGTGCCAGCAGCCCCGGGACAGGGGGGCCCAGGAGGACTGAAGCTTTCTTT.

The rearrangement joins TRBV6-1 to TRBJ1-5; D is unresolved. The CDR3 is 14 amino acids. CDR1 is MNHNS and CDR2 is SASEGT in the germline V gene. V was cut by 6 bases and J by 1 base, with 10 bases left in between. In DNA, the CDR3 is TGTGCCAGCAGGGAATGGACGAGCAATCAGCCCCAGCATTTT. Translated, it gives CASREWTSNQPQHF.

This clone was recorded a few times. The chain recombines TRBV7-9 with TRBJ1-5; maybe TRBD1 (6 bases). Germline V gene data show CDR1 as SEHNR and CDR2 as FQNEAQ (reference sequence). The V end lost 5 bases, the J end lost 3 bases, and 14 bases lay between the germline ends. The CDR3 extends over 15 amino acids. Here the CDR3 reads CASSGLGGNNQPQHF. The CDR3 DNA is TGTGCCAGCAGCGGGTTAGGGGGAAACAATCAGCCCCAGCATTTT. The whole variable domain, filled in from reference TRBV7-9 and TRBJ1-5, reads DTGVSQNPRHKITKRGQNVTFRCDPISEHNRLYWYRQTLGQGPEFLTYFQNEAQLEKSRLLSDRFSAERPKGSFSTLEIQRTEQGDSAMYLCASSGLGGNNQPQHFGDGTRLSIL.

The chain joins TRBV6-5 to TRBJ2-4, with D maybe TRBD1 (5 bases). Germline V gene sequence: CDR1 MNHEY, CDR2 SVGAGI. Trimming shortened V by 6 bases and J by 11 bases, and 23 bases separated the two germline ends. This CDR3 has 15 residues. This chain's CDR3 is CASSDLRDTQGVQYF. As DNA, the CDR3 is TGTGCCAGCAGCGACCTCCGAGACACCCAAGGGGTTCAGTACTTC.

This chain joins TRBV6-1 and TRBJ2-1; TRBD2 might be the D (7 bases). The CDR3 contains 15 residues. Germline V gives CDR1 MNHNS, CDR2 SASEGT. The ends were cut back, 1 base at V and 4 bases at J, with 11 bases in the middle. The CDR3 reads CASSEEGGGYNEQFF. Here the CDR3 DNA reads TGTGCCAGCAGTGAAGAAGGGGGGGGGTACAATGAGCAGTTCTTC.

This clone was seen just once. V and J are TRBV5-5 and TRBJ2-6; D is perhaps TRBD1 (6 bases). With 3 bases removed from V and 2 bases from J, the gap between germline ends came to 9 bases. This CDR3 comprises 15 residues. Per germline, CDR1 SGHKS and CDR2 YYEKEE (reference sequence). The CDR3 here is CASSSGATGANVLTF. The DNA for the CDR3 is TGTGCCAGCAGCTCAGGGGCTACTGGGGCCAACGTCCTGACTTTC. The entire variable domain, with the rest obtained from reference TRBV5-5 and TRBJ2-6, is as follows: DAGVTQSPTHLIKTRGQQVTLRCSPISGHKSVSWYQQVLGQGPQFIFQYYEKEERGRGNFPDRFSARQFPNYSSELNVNALLLGDSALYLCASSSGATGANVLTFGAGSRLTVL.

This clone has just a few counts. The CDR3 DNA follows: TGTGCCATCAGTGAGACGCAGGGGGCGGGGACTGAAGCTTTCTTT. Translation gives CAISETQGAGTEAFF. This chain uses TRBV10-3 with TRBJ1-1; 8 bases are shared with TRBD1. This CDR3 has 15 residues. With V trimmed by 2 bases and J by 5 bases, 7 bases remained unmatched. Per the germline V gene, CDR1 is ENHRY and CDR2 is SYGVKD.

The DNA of the CDR3 is TGTGCCAGCAGTTGGAGGACCTCTAATGAAAAACTGTTTTTT. Protein sequence: CASSWRTSNEKLFF. The V call is TRBV6-5, the J call TRBJ1-4; D not resolved. V shed 4 bases and J shed 3 bases, with 9 bases lying between them. The CDR3 consists of 14 residues. The germline V gene has CDR1 MNHEY and CDR2 SVGAGI.